This T cell receptor (beta chain) was sequenced during a study of cytomegalovirus exposure and HLA in healthy donors. General observations from the study: In vitro assays verified that a few CMV-associated chains recognized CMV antigens specifically. Published work reported that the classifier diagnosed cytomegalovirus status with high specificity and sensitivity.

V shed 5 bases, J shed 6 bases, and the junction held 8 bases outside the gene matches. This CDR3 comprises 15 residues. CDR1 is MNHEY, CDR2 SMNVEV, per germline (reference sequence). On this clone itself: The target antigen is unknown.

Some clones are missing from TCRdb's copy, which holds only in-frame ones; the method was immunoSEQ multiplex PCR. The data contain 100,000 to 120,000 clones, around 87% of them singletons. The V gene is TRBV27, the J gene TRBJ2-2; 8 bases are a match to TRBD1. Material: PBMCs. The sequence was collected from a woman aged 25-40 years in good health and CMV-seropositive. CDR3 coding DNA: TGTGCCAGCAGTCCGATAATGACAGGGGCCGGGGAGCTGTTTTTT. It encodes CASSPIMTGAGELFF.